This T cell receptor (beta chain) comes out of a study of type 1 regulatory T cells. Across the study: An in vitro protocol generated T-allo10, a Tr1-enriched, alloantigen-specific CD4 T cell product.

TCRdb re-called the reads through MiXCR, storing one row per CDR3 protein. The sample lists around 19,000 distinct CDR3 sequences, about 9.4% occurring once. Note on this clonotype: One base away lies a much larger clone, so this may be a sequencing read error.

This CDR3 has 17 amino acids. Germline V gene sequence: CDR1 SGHRS, CDR2 YFSETQ. The clonotype originates from a human donor in good health. V usage is TRBV5-1 and J usage is TRBJ2-2; 10 bases are shared with TRBD2. Sequencing was performed on CD4+ T cells, either the whole sample or a sorted fraction (not recorded which). The CDR3 nucleotides read TGCACCAGCAGCTTGATTGGACTAGCGGTGAACACCGGGGAGCTGTTTTTT. Translated, it gives CTSSLIGLAVNTGELFF.